Below, one TCR beta chain is given with its context. The target antigen is unknown. The data were obtained in a study of OX40 agonist ivuxolimab in advanced cancers. Looking at the study overall: Patients were 82.7% male with ages roughly 20 to 90, mean about 54.

The ends were cut back, 0 bases at V and 8 bases at J, with 14 bases in the middle. The CDR3 has 15 residues. Germline CDR1 is SGHVS and CDR2 is FNYEAQ. Study-wide points: With doses of 0.1-3.0 mg/kg, partial responders showed among the lowest clonal expansion.

Systemic immunosuppression or a history of autoimmune disease excluded patients. Libraries were prepared by immunoSEQ multiplex PCR; TCRdb keeps only in-frame clonotypes and omits some of them. The table shows about 69,000 clones, with 90% to 95% occurring only once. The chain links TRBV7-6 to TRBJ2-1; D not resolved. The receptor was derived from an adult with an advanced solid tumor such as melanoma, head and neck, liver or kidney cancer. The sample here was CD4+ or CD8+ T cells sorted from blood, taken in a trial of the OX40 agonist ivuxolimab. CDR3 nucleotide sequence: TGTGCCAGCAGCTTAGCGATGGCCCCAAGGGATGAGCAGTTCTTC. This codes for CASSLAMAPRDEQFF.